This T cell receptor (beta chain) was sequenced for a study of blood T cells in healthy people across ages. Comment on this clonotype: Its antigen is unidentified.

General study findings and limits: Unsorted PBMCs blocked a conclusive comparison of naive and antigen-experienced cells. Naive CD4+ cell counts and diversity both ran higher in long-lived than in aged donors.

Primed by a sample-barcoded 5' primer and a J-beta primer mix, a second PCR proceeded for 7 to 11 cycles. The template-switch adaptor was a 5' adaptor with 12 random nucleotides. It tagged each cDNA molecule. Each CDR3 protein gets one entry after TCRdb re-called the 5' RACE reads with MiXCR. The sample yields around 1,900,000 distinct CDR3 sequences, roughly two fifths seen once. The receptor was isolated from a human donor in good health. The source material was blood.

The DNA for the CDR3 is TGTGCCAGCAGCTTGAACAGCAAACACTACGAGCAGTACTTC. Protein product: CASSLNSKHYEQYF. The gene calls are TRBV7-3 and TRBJ2-7; D gene uncertain. Trimming took off 3 bases at V and 3 bases at J, with 12 bases between the two ends. The germline V gene encodes CDR1 SGHTA and CDR2 FQGTGA. The CDR3 contains 14 residues.